This T cell receptor (beta chain) was profiled in a study of PD-1 blockade in mismatch repair-deficient tumors. Study-wide background: All were previously treated, progressing patients with approximately 11 mismatch repair-deficient cancer types.

A few pembrolizumab responders had their TCRs sequenced. The junction had 8 bases not matched to a gene; V was cut back by 1 base and J by 5 bases. This CDR3 contains 15 residues. Per germline, CDR1 SGDLS and CDR2 YYNGEE. Clones were read by immunoSEQ multiplex PCR, and TCRdb kept only the in-frame ones, dropping some. This table holds 100,000 to 150,000 clones, 70% to 90% found once. Study results and limitations: Tumor-resident clones, often undetectable pretreatment in blood, expanded then contracted after pembrolizumab.

As regards this clone: The antigen remains undetermined.

The V call is TRBV9, the J call TRBJ2-5; 7 nucleotides agree with TRBD1. The source was peripheral blood, collected 44 weeks after starting pembrolizumab. The TCR was taken from an adult with mismatch repair-deficient cancer. This CDR3 reads CASSVSTGAGETQYF. The CDR3 DNA sequence: TGTGCCAGCAGCGTATCCACAGGGGCCGGGGAGACCCAGTACTTC.